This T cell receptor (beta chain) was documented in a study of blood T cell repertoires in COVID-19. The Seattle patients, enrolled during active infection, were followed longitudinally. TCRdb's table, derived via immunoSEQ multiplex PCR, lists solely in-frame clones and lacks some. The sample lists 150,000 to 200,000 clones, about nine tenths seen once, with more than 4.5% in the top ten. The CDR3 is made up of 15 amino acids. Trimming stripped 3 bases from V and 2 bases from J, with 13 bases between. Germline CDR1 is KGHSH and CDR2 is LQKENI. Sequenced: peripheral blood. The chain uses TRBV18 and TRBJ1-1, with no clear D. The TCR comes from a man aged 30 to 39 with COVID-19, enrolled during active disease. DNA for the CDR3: TGTGCCAGCTCACCTGGTTTAGTAATCAACACTGAAGCTTTCTTT. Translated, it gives CASSPGLVINTEAFF.